The following is a T cell receptor (beta chain) sequence with its context. This entry comes from a study of neoadjuvant anti-PD-1 for oral cavity cancer. V was clipped by 11 bases and J by 8 bases; unmatched bases: 11. Germline loops: CDR1 SEHNR, CDR2 FQNEAQ (reference sequence). The CDR3 covers 12 residues. Sequenced by immunoSEQ multiplex PCR; TCRdb stores in-frame clones only, minus some. The sample shows around 18,000 clones, around 74% of them seen only once. This TCR was recovered from a person between 40 and 85 years old with oral cavity squamous cell carcinoma. The sequencing here drew on PBMCs, taken before nivolumab (anti-PD-1) treatment. V is TRBV7-9 and J is TRBJ1-2; 7 bases map to TRBD1. The CDR3, as DNA: TGTGCCTCCCAGGGACAGTCATACGGCTACACCTTC. Its protein is CASQGQSYGYTF. The complete variable domain, with remaining parts taken from reference TRBV7-9 and TRBJ1-2, reads DTGVSQNPRHKITKRGQNVTFRCDPISEHNRLYWYRQTLGQGPEFLTYFQNEAQLEKSRLLSDRFSAERPKGSFSTLEIQRTEQGDSAMYLCASQGQSYGYTFGSGTRLTVV.